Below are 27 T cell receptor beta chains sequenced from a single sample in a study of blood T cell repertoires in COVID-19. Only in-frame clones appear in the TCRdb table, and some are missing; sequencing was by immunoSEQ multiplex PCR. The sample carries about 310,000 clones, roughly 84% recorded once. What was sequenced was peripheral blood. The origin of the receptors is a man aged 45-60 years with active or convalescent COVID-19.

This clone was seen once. DNA of the CDR3: TGCAGCGTTCATGGACTAGCGGGAATACGGGGCGAGCAGTACTTC. This codes for CSVHGLAGIRGEQYF. The rearrangement uses TRBV29-1 and TRBJ2-7, with TRBD2 identical over 12 bases. The junction had 11 bases not matched to a gene; V was cut back by 5 bases and J by 6 bases. The CDR3 has 15 amino acids. CDR1 and CDR2 from the germline V gene are SQVTM and ANQGSEA.

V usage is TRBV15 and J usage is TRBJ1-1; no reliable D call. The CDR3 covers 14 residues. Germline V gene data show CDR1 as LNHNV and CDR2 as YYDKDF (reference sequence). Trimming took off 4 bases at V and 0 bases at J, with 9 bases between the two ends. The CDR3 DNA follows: TGTGCCACCAGCAAGGGAGCCATGAACACTGAAGCTTTCTTT. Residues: CATSKGAMNTEAFF.

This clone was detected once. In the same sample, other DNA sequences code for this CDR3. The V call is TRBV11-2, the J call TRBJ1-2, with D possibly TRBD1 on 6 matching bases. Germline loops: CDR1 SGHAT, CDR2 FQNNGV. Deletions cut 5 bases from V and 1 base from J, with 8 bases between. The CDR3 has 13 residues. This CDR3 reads CASSPDSNYGYTF. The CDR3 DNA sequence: TGTGCCAGCAGCCCGGACAGTAACTATGGCTACACCTTC.

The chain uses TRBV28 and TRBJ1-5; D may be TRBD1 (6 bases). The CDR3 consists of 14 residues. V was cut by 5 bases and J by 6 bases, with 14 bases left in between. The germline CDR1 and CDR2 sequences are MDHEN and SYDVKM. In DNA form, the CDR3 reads TGTGCCAGCAGTGACAGGCTGACGAGTCAGCCCCAGCATTTT. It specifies CASSDRLTSQPQHF.

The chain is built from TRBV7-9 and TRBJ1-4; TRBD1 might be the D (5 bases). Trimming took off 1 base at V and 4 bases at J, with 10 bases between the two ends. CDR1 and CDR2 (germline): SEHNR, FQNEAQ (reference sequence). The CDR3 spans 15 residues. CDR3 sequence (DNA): TGTGCCAGCAGCTTAGTTTGGGGACTTAATGAAAAACTGTTTTTT. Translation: CASSLVWGLNEKLFF.

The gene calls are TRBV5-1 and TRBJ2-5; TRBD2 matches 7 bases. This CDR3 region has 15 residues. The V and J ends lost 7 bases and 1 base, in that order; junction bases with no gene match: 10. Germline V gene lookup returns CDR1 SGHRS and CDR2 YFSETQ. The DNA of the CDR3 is TGCGCCAGCTCCATGATAGCGGGCACCCAAGAGACCCAGTACTTC. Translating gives CASSMIAGTQETQYF.

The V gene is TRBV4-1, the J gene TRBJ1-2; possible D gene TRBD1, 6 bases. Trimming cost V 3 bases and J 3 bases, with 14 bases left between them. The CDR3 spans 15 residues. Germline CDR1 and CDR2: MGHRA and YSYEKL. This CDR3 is CASSQAGQRDYGYTF. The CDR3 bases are TGCGCCAGCAGCCAGGCCGGACAGAGGGACTATGGCTACACCTTC.

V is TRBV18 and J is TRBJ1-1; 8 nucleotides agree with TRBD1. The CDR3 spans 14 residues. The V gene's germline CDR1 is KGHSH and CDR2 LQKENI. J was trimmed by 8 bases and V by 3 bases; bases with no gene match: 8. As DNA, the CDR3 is TGTGCCAGCTCACCGGACAGGGCAAAAGGAGAAGCTTTCTTT. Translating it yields CASSPDRAKGEAFF.

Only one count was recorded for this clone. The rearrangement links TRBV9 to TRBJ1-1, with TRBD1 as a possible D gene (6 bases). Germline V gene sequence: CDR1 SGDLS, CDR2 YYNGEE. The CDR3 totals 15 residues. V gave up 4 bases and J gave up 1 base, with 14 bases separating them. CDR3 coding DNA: TGTGCCAGCAGCCGGTCGCCGACAGGGAACACTGAAGCTTTCTTT. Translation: CASSRSPTGNTEAFF.

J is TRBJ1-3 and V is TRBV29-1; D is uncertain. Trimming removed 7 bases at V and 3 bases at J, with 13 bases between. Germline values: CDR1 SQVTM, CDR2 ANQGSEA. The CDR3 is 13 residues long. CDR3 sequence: CSARSDGGNTIYF. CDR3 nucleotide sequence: TGCAGCGCCAGGTCCGATGGTGGAAACACCATATATTTT.

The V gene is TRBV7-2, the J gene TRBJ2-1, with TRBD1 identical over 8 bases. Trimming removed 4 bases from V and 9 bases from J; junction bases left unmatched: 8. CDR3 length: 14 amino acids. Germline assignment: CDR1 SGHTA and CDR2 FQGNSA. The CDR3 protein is CASSSDRGRPEQFF. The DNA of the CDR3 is TGTGCCAGCAGCTCAGACAGGGGCCGGCCTGAGCAGTTCTTC.

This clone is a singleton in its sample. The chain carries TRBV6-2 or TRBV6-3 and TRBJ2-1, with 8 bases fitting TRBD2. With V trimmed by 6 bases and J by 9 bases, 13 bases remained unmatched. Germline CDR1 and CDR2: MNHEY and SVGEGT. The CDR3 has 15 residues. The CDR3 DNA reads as TGTGCCAGCAGCCAATCCGGGACTAGTGGGACTGAGCAGTTCTTC. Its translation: CASSQSGTSGTEQFF.

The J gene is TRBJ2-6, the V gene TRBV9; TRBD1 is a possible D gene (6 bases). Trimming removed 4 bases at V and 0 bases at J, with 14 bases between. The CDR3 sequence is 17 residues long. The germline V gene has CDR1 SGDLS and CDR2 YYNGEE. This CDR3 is CASSTSGTSSGANVLTF. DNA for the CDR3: TGTGCCAGCAGCACATCCGGGACAAGCTCTGGGGCCAACGTCCTGACTTTC.

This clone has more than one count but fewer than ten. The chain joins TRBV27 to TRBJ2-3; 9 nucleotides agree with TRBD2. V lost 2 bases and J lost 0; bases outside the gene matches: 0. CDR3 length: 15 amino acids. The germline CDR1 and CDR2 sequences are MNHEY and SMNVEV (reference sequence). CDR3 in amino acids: CASSLAGGSTDTQYF. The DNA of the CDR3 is TGTGCCAGCAGTTTAGCGGGGGGGAGCACAGATACGCAGTATTTT.

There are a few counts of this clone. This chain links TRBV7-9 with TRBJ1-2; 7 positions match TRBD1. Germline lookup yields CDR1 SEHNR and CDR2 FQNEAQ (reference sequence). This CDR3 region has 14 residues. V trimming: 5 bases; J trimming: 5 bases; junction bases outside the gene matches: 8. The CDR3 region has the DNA TGTGCCAGCAGCCCCCCTACAGGGGCGTATGGCTACACCTTC. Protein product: CASSPPTGAYGYTF. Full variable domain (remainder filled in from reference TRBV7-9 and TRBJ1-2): DTGVSQNPRHKITKRGQNVTFRCDPISEHNRLYWYRQTLGQGPEFLTYFQNEAQLEKSRLLSDRFSAERPKGSFSTLEIQRTEQGDSAMYLCASSPPTGAYGYTFGSGTRLTVV.

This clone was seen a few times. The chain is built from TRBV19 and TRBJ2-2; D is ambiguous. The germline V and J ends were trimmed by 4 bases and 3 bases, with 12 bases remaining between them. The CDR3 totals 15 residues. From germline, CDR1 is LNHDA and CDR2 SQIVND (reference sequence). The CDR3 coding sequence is TGTGCCAGTAGTAAACGCCACCGGGACACCGGGGAGCTGTTTTTT. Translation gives CASSKRHRDTGELFF.

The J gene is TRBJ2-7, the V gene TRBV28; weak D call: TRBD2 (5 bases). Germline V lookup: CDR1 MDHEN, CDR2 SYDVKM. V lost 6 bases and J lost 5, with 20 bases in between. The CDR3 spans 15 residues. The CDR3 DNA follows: TGTGCCAGCAGAACGGGCGGGTCAGACGGGGACGAGCAGTACTTC. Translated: CASRTGGSDGDEQYF.

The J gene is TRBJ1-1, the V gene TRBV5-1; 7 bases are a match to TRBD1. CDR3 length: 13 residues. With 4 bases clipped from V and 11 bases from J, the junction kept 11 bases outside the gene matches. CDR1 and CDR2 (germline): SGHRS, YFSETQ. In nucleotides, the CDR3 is TGCGCCAGCAGCGCCAACCAGGGGGGCTCGGCTTTCTTT. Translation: CASSANQGGSAFF.

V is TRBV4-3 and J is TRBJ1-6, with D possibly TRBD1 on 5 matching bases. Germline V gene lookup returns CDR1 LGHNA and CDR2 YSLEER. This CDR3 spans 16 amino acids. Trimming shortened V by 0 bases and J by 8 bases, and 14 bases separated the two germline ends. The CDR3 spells CASSQDLAREDSPLHF. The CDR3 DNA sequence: TGCGCCAGCAGCCAAGATCTGGCCAGGGAGGATTCACCCCTCCACTTT.

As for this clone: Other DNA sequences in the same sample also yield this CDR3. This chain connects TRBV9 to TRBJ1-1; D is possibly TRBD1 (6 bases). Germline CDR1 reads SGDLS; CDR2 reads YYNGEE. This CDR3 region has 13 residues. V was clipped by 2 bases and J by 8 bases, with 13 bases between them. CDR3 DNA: TGTGCCAGCAGCGTCCAGGGAGGGACAGAAGCTTTCTTT. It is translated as CASSVQGGTEAFF.

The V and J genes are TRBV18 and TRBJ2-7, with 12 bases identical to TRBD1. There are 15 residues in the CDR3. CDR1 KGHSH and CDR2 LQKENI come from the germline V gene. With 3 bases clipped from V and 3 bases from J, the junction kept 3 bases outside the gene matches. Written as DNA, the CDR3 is TGTGCCAGCTCACCGGGACAGGGGGCGGACTACGAGCAGTACTTC. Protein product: CASSPGQGADYEQYF.

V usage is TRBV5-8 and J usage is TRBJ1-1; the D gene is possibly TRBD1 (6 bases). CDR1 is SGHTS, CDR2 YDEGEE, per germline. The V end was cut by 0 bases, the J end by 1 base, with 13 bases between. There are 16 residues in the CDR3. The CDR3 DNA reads TGTGCCAGCAGCTTGGATTATTACAGGGCGAACACTGAAGCTTTCTTT. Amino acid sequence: CASSLDYYRANTEAFF.

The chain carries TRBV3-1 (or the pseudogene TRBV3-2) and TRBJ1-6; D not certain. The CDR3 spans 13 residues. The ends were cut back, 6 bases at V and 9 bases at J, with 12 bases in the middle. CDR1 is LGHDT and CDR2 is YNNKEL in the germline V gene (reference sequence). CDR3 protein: CASSSGGRSPLHF. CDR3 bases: TGTGCCAGCAGTTCCGGAGGTCGTTCACCCCTCCACTTT.

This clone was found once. The DNA for the CDR3 is TGTGCCAGCAGCTATTTTGAGAGCGCTGAAGCTTTCTTT. Its translation: CASSYFESAEAFF. This chain uses TRBV14 with TRBJ1-1; D gene unclear. Trimming removed 5 bases from V and 6 bases from J, with 13 bases in between. The CDR3 has 13 amino acids. Germline V gene lookup returns CDR1 SGHDN and CDR2 FVKESK.

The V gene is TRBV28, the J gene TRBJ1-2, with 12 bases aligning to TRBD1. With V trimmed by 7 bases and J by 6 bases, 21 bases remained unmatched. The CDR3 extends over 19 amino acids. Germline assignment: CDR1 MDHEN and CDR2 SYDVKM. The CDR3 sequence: CASKGALGQGASGLDGYTF. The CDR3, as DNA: TGTGCCAGCAAAGGTGCTCTGGGACAGGGGGCGAGTGGGCTAGATGGCTACACCTTC.

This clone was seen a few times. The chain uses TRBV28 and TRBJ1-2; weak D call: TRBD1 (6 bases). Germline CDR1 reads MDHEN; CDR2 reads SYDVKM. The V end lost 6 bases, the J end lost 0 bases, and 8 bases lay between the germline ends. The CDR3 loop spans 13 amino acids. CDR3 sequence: CASSRGSNYGYTF. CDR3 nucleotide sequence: TGTGCCAGCAGCAGGGGTTCTAACTATGGCTACACCTTC.

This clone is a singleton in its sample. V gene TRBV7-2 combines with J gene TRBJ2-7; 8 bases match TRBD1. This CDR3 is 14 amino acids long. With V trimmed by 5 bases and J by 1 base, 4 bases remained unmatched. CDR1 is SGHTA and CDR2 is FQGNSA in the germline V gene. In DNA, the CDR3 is TGTGCCAGCAGCCTGACAGGGGCTTCCTACGAGCAGTACTTC. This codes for CASSLTGASYEQYF.